This T cell receptor beta chain was retrieved from a study of technical replicates of blood from a few donors. CDR3 length equals 15 residues. Germline values: CDR1 SGDLS, CDR2 YYNGEE. V was clipped by 0 bases and J by 4 bases; unmatched bases: 2. Libraries were prepared by immunoSEQ multiplex PCR; TCRdb keeps only in-frame clonotypes and omits some of them. The sample holds roughly 65,000 clones, 80% to 90% seen once. This chain uses TRBV9 with TRBJ2-5; 11 bases align to TRBD1. What was sequenced was PBMCs. The receptor was isolated from a human donor in good health. Some clones in this sample may be carry-over from other donors' samples. CDR3 DNA: TGTGCCAGCAGCGTAGGGGGACAGGGGGGAGAGACCCAGTACTTC. Translated: CASSVGGQGGETQYF. Full variable domain (remainder filled in from reference TRBV9 and TRBJ2-5): DSGVTQTPKHLITATGQRVTLRCSPRSGDLSVYWYQQSLDQGLQFLIQYYNGEERAKGNILERFSAQQFPDLHSELNLSSLELGDSALYFCASSVGGQGGETQYFGPGTRLLVL.